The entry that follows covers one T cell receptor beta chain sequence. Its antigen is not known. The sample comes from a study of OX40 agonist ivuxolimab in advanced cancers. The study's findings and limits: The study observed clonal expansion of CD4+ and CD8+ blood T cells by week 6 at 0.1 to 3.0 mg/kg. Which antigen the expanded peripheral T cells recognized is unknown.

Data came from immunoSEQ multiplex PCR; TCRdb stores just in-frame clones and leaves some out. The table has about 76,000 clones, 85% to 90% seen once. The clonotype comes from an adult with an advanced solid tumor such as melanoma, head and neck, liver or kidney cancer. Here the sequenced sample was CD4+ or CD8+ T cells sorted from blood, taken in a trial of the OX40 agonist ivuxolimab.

CDR3 nucleotides: TGTGCCAGCAGTTTCGCCGGAGTTTGGACAGATACGCAGTATTTT. Translating gives CASSFAGVWTDTQYF. The chain has TRBV27 and TRBJ2-3; D not certain. Trimming took off 3 bases at V and 3 bases at J, with 13 bases between the two ends. The CDR3 spans 15 residues. Germline CDR1 reads MNHEY; CDR2 reads SMNVEV (reference sequence).